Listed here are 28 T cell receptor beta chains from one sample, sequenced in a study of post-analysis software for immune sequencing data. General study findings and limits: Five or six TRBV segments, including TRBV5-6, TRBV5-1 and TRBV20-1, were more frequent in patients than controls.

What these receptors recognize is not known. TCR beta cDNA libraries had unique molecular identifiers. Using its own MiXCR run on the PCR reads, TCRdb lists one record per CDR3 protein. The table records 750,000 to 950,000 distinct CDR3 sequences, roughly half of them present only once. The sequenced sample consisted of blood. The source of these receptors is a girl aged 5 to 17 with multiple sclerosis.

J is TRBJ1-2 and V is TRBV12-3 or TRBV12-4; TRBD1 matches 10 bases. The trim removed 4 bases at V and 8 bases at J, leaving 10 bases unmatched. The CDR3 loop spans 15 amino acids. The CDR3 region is CASSSAGTGDWGYTF. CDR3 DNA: TGTGCCAGCAGTTCGGCCGGGACAGGGGATTGGGGCTACACCTTC.

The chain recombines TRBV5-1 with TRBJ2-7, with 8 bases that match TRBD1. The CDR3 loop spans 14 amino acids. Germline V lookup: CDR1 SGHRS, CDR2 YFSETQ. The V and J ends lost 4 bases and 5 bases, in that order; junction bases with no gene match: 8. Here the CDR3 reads CASSPRQGFDEQYF. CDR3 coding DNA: TGCGCCAGCAGCCCGAGACAGGGGTTCGACGAGCAGTACTTC.

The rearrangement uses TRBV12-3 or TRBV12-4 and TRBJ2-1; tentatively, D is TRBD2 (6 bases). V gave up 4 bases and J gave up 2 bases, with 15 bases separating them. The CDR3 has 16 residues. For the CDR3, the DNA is TGTGCCAGCAGTTCACGGACTACCACTACCTACAATGAGCAGTTCTTC. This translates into CASSSRTTTTYNEQFF.

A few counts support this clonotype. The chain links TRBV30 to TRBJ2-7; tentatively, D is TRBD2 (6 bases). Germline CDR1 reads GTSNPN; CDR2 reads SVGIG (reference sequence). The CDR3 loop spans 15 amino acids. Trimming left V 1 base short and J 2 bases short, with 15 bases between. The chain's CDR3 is CAWSGRTGTPYEQYF. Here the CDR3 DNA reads TGTGCCTGGAGTGGTAGGACCGGGACTCCCTACGAGCAGTACTTC.

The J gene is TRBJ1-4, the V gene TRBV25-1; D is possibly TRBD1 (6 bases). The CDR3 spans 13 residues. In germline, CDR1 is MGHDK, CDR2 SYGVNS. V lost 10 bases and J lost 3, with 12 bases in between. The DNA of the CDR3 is TGTGCCACCCGGACAGCCTCTAATGAAAAACTGTTTTTT. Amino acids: CATRTASNEKLFF. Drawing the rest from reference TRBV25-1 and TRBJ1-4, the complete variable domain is EADIYQTPRYLVIGTGKKITLECSQTMGHDKMYWYQQDPGMELHLIHYSYGVNSTEKGDLSSESTVSRIRTEHFPLTLESARPSHTSQYLCATRTASNEKLFFGSGTQLSVL.

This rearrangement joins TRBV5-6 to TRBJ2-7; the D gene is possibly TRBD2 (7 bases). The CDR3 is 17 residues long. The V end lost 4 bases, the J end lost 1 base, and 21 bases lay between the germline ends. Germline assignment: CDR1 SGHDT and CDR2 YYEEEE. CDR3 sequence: CASSGRGLRDTSYEQYF. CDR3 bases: TGTGCCAGCAGCGGGAGGGGCCTACGGGACACTTCCTACGAGCAGTACTTC.

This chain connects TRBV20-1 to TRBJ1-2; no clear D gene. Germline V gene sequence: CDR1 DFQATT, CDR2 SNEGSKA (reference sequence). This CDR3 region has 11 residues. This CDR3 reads CSATAGPVYTF. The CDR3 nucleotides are TGCAGCGCGACGGCGGGCCCAGTCTACACCTTC.

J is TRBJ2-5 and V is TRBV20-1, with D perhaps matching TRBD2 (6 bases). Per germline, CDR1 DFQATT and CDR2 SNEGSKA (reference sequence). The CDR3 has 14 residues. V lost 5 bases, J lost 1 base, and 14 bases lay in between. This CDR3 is CSASGSSFQETQYF. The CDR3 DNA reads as TGCAGTGCTTCCGGGAGCTCCTTCCAAGAGACCCAGTACTTC.

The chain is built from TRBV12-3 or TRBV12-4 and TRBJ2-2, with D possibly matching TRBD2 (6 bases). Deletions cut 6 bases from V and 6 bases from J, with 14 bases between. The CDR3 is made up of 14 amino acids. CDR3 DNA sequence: TGTGCCAGCAGACCACTGGGGGGACCCGGGGAGCTGTTTTTT. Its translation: CASRPLGGPGELFF.

CDR3 sequence: CASSLNPGTSGNNEQFF. The CDR3 nucleotides are TGCGCCAGCAGCTTGAACCCCGGGACTAGCGGGAACAATGAGCAGTTCTTC. V and J are TRBV5-1 and TRBJ2-1; TRBD2 matches at 13 bases. The V gene's germline CDR1 is SGHRS and CDR2 YFSETQ. J was trimmed by 5 bases and V by 1 base; bases with no gene match: 6. CDR3 length: 17 amino acids.

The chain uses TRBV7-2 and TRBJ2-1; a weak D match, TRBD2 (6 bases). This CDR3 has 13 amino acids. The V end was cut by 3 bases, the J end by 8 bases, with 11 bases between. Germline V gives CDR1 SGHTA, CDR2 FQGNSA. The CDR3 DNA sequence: TGTGCCAGCAGCTTCCGGGGGAACTATGAGCAGTTCTTC. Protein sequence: CASSFRGNYEQFF. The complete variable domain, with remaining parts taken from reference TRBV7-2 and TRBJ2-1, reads GAGVSQSPSNKVTEKGKDVELRCDPISGHTALYWYRQSLGQGLEFLIYFQGNSAPDKSGLPSDRFSAERTGGSVSTLTIQRTQQEDSAVYLCASSFRGNYEQFFGPGTRLTVL.

The chain's CDR3 is CSVDARGEADTQYF. CDR3 coding DNA: TGCAGCGTTGACGCTCGGGGGGAAGCCGATACGCAGTATTTT. The chain links TRBV29-1 to TRBJ2-3, with 7 positions matching TRBD2. Germline V gene sequence: CDR1 SQVTM, CDR2 ANQGSEA. The CDR3 is 14 amino acids. After removal of 3 bases from V and 6 bases from J, the junction contained 9 bases not matched to a gene.

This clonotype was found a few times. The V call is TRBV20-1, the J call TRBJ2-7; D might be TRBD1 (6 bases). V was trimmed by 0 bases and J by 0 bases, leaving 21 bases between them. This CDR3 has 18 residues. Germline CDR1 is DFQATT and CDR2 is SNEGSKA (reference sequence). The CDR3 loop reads CSARDEPQDRPYSYEQYF. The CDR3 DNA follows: TGCAGTGCTAGAGATGAGCCCCAGGACAGACCTTACTCCTACGAGCAGTACTTC.

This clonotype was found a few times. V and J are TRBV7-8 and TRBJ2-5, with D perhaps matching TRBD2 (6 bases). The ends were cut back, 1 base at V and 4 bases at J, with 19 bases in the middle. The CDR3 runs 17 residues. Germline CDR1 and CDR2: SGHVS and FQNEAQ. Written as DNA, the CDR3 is TGTGCCAGCAGCTTAGTCTCCGGGAGAGGTATTCGAGAGACCCAGTACTTC. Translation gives CASSLVSGRGIRETQYF.

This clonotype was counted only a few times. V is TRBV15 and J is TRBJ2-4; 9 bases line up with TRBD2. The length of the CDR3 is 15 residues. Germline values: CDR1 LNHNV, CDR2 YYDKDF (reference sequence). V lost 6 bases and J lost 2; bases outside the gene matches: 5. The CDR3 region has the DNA TGTGCCACCAGAAGGACTAGCGCGCCCAAAAACATTCAGTACTTC. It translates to CATRRTSAPKNIQYF. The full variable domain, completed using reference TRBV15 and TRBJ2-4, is DAMVIQNPRYQVTQFGKPVTLSCSQTLNHNVMYWYQQKSSQAPKLLFHYYDKDFNNEADTPDNFQSRRPNTSFCFLDIRSPGLGDTAMYLCATRRTSAPKNIQYFGAGTRLSVL.

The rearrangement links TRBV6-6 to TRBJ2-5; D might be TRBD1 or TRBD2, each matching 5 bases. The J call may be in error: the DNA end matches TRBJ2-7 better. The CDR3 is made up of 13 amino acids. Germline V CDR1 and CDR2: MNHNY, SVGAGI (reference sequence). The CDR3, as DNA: TGTGCCAGCAACAACCGGGACCTCCACGAGCAGTACTTC. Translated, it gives CASNNRDLHEQYF.

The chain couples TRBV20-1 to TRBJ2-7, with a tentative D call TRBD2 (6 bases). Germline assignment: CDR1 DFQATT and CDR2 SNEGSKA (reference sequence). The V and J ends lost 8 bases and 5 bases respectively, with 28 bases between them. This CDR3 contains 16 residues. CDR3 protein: CSPRRGGRLEGHEQYF. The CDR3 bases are TGCAGTCCTCGGAGGGGTGGACGACTAGAAGGCCACGAGCAGTACTTC.

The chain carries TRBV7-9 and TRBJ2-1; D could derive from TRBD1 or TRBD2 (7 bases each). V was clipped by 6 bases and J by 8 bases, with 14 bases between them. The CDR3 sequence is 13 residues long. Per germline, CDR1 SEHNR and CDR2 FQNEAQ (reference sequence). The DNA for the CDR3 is TGTGCCAGCAGTTTACAGGGGAGGGATGAGCAGTTCTTC. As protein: CASSLQGRDEQFF.

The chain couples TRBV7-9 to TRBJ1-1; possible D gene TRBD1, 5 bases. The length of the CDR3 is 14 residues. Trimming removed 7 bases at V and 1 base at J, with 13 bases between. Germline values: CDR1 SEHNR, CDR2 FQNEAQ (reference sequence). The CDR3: CASNPAGGNTEAFF. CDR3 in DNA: TGTGCCAGCAACCCGGCGGGGGGGAACACTGAAGCTTTCTTT.

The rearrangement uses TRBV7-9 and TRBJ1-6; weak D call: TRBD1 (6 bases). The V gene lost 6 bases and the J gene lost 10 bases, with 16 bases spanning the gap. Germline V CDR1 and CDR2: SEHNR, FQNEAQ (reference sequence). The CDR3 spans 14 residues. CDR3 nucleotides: TGTGCCAGCAGTCTTACAGGGTCCTCCTCACCCCTCCACTTT. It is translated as CASSLTGSSSPLHF.

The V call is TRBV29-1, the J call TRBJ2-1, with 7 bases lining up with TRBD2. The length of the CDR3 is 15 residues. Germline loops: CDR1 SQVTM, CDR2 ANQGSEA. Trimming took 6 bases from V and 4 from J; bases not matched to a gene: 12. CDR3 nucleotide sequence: TGCAGCGTGGGGGGGAGGGCCGGCGAGTACAATGAGCAGTTCTTC. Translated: CSVGGRAGEYNEQFF.

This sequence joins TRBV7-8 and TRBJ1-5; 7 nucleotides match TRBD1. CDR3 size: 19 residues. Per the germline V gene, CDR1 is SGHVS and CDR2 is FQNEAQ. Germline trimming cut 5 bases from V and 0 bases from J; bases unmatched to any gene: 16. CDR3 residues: CASSQVSGQRSSSNQPQHF. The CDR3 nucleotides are TGTGCCAGCAGCCAAGTTTCGGGACAGCGATCGAGTAGCAATCAGCCCCAGCATTTT.

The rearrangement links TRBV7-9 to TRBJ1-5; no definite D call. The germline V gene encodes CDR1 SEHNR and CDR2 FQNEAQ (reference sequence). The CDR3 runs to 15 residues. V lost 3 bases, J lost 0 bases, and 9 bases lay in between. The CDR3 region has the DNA TGTGCCAGCAGCTTGACAACCTATAGCAATCAGCCCCAGCATTTT. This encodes CASSLTTYSNQPQHF.

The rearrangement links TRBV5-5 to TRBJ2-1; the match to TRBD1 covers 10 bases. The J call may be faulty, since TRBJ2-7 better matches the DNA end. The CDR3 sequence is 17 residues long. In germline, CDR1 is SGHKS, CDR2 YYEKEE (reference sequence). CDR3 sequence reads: CASSISTGTGARNEQYF. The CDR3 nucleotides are TGTGCCAGCAGCATCTCAACCGGGACAGGGGCAAGGAATGAGCAGTACTTC.

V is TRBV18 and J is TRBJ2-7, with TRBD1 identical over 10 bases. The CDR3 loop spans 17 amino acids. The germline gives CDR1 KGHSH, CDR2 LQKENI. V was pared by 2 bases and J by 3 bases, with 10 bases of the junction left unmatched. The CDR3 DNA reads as TGTGCCAGCTCACCAGACCTAGGACAGGGGGTAGACTACGAGCAGTACTTC. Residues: CASSPDLGQGVDYEQYF.

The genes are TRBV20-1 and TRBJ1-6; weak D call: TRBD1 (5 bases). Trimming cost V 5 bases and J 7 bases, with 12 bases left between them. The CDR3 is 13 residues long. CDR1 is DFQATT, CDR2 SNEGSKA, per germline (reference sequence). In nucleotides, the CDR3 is TGCAGTGCTGCCCGGGACTCCAATTCACCCCTCCACTTT. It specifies CSAARDSNSPLHF.

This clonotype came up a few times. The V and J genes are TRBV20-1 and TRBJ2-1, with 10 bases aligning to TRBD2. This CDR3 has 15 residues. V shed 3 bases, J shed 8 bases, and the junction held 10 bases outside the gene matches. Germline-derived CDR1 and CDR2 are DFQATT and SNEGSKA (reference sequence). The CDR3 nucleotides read TGCAGTGCTAGGGGGGGGAGCGGGAGGGCCCATGAGCAGTTCTTC. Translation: CSARGGSGRAHEQFF.

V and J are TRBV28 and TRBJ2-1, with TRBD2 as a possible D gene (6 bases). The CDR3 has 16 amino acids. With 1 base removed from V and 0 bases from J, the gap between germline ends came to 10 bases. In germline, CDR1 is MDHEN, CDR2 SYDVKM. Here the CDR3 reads CASSLYGTRSYNEQFF. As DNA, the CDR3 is TGTGCCAGCAGTTTATATGGGACTCGCTCCTACAATGAGCAGTTCTTC.